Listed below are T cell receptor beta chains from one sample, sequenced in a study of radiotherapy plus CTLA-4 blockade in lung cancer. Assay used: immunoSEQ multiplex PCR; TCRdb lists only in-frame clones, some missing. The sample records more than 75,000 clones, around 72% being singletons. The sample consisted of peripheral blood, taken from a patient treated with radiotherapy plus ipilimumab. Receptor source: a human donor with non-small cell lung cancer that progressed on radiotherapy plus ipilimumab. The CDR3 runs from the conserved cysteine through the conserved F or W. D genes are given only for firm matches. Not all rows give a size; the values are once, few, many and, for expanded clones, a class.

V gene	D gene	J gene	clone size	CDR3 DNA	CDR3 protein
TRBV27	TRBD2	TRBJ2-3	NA	TGTGCCAGCAGTTTAAGCGGGAGGGCCCCAGATACGCAGTATTTT	CASSLSGRAPDTQYF
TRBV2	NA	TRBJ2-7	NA	TGTGCCAGCACCCAGGCAGACCGACTGGGCCGGAACGAGCAGTACTTC	CASTQADRLGRNEQYF
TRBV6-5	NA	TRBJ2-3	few	TGTGCCAGCACCCTCACCGCAGATACGCAGTATTTT	CASTLTADTQYF
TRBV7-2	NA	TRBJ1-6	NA	TGTGCCAGCAGCTTAGAGATCGACCTTTGGGCCCGCTTCCACTTT	CASSLEIDLWARFHF
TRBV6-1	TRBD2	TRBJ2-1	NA	TGTGCCAGCACCTCCGGGACTAGCGGGAGTGATGAGCAGTTCTTC	CASTSGTSGSDEQFF
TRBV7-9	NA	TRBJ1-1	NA	TGTGCCAGCAGCCCCCAAAGGGTTATCGATGAAGCTTTCTTT	CASSPQRVIDEAFF
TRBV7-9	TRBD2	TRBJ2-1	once	TGTGCCAGCATCAAAAGGGCGGGAGAACCCTACAATGAGCAGTTCTTC	CASIKRAGEPYNEQFF
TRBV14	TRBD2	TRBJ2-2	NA	TGTGCCAGCAGCCAAGTTCTGGGACTAGCAGGCGGGGAGCTGTTTTTT	CASSQVLGLAGGELFF
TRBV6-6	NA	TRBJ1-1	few	TGTGCCAGCAGTTACGAGGGGATGAACACTGAAGCTTTCTTT	CASSYEGMNTEAFF
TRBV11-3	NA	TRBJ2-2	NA	TGTGCCAGCAGCCTGCGAGGGCTGGAGAGCGGGGAGCTGTTTTTT	CASSLRGLESGELFF
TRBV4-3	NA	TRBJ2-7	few	TGCGCCAGCAGCCAAGAATTAGTCGCGGGGCCCCCCTACGAGCAGTACTTC	CASSQELVAGPPYEQYF
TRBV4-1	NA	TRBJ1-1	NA	TGCGCCAGCAGCCAATACTTGGGAGGAAACACTGAAGCTTTCTTT	CASSQYLGGNTEAFF
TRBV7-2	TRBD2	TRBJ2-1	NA	TGTGCCAGCAGCTCCAGCGGGGGGAACTACAATGAGCAGTTCTTC	CASSSSGGNYNEQFF
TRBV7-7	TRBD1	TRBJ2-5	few	TGTGCTAGCAGCTTAGGGACAGGGGAAGAGGAGACCCAGTACTTC	CASSLGTGEEETQYF
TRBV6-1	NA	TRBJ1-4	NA	TGTGCCAGCAGATTCCTGGGACCTAATGAAAAACTGTTTTTT	CASRFLGPNEKLFF
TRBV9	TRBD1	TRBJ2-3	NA	TGTGCCAGCAGCGATGAGTTCAGGGGGCATGGCACAGATACGCAGTATTTT	CASSDEFRGHGTDTQYF
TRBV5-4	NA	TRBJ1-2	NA	TGTGCCAGCAGCTACGACAGCCTTAACTATGGCTACACCTTC	CASSYDSLNYGYTF
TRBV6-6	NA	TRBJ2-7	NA	TGTGCCAGCGGGCCCTACGAGCAGTACTTC	CASGPYEQYF
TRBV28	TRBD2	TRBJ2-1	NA	TGTGCCAGCACGAAGGGCGGGGGGTCCTACAATGAGCAGTTCTTC	CASTKGGGSYNEQFF
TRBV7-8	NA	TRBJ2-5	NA	TGTGCCAGCAGTTTACCATCGGTAGAGACCCAGTACTTC	CASSLPSVETQYF
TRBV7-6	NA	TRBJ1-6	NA	TGTGCCAGCAGGCCGTTATGGGCAGGCGGCAATTCACCCCTCCACTTT	CASRPLWAGGNSPLHF
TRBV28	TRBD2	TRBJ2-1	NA	TGTGCCAGCAGTCCCCGACTAGCGGGAGTCCCTGAGCAGTTCTTC	CASSPRLAGVPEQFF
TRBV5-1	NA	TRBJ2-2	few	TGCGCCAGCAGCTTGGGAGGATCCACCGGGGAGCTGTTTTTT	CASSLGGSTGELFF
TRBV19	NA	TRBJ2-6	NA	TGTGCCAGTAGTGACCCCTTACAGAGTACCAACGTCCTGACTTTC	CASSDPLQSTNVLTF
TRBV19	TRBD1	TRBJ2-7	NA	TGTGCCAGTAGTCCCCCGGGACAGAACGAGCAGTACTTC	CASSPPGQNEQYF
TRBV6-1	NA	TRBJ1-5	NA	TGTGCCAGCAGTGTGAGAGGACAGCATAGCAATCAGCCCCAGCATTTT	CASSVRGQHSNQPQHF
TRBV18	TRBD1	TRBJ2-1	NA	TGTGCCAGCTCACCACCGGACAGGGCGGGCAATGAGCAGTTCTTC	CASSPPDRAGNEQFF
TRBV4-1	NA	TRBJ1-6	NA	TGCGCCAGCAGCCGCCTATGGGCGGATAATTCACCCCTCCACTTT	CASSRLWADNSPLHF
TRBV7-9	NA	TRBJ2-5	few	TGTGCCAGCAGCTCCAGGGCCTTAGGAGAGACCCAGTACTTC	CASSSRALGETQYF
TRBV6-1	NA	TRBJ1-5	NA	TGTGCCAGCAGCAGGGGACTTAGCAATCAGCCCCAGCATTTT	CASSRGLSNQPQHF
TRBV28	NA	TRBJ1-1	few	TGTGCCAGCAGTCTCCAAGGTTGGACTGAAGCTTTCTTT	CASSLQGWTEAFF
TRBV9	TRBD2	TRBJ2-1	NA	TGTGCCAGCAGCGTAGGACTAGCGGGAGACTACAATGAGCAGTTCTTC	CASSVGLAGDYNEQFF
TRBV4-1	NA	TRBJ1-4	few	TGCGCCAGCAGCCCGGGTAATGAAAAACTGTTTTTT	CASSPGNEKLFF
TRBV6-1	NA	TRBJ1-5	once	TGTGCCAGCAGTGACAGGGGCCTTAATCAGCCCCAGCATTTT	CASSDRGLNQPQHF
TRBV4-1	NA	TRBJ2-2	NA	TGCGCCAGCAGCCAAGAGCGGGGGAACACCGGGGAGCTGTTTTTT	CASSQERGNTGELFF
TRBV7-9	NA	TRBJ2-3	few	TGTGCCAGCAGCTTAGGGACCATCCGCACAGATACGCAGTATTTT	CASSLGTIRTDTQYF
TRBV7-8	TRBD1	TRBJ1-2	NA	TGTGCCAGCAGCTCCTCGGGGACAGGGGCTAACTATGGCTACACCTTC	CASSSSGTGANYGYTF
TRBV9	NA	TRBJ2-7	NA	TGTGCCAGCAGCGTAACGGGAAAGGCCTACGAGCAGTACTTC	CASSVTGKAYEQYF
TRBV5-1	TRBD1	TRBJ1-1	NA	TGCGCCAGCAGCCGAACGGGACAGGGGATGGTAACTGAAGCTTTCTTT	CASSRTGQGMVTEAFF
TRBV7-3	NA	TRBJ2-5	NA	TGTGCCAGCAGCTTAATTGTACAAGAGACCCAGTACTTC	CASSLIVQETQYF
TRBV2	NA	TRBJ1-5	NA	TGTGCCAGCAGTGGCTCCGGCAGCAATCAGCCCCAGCATTTT	CASSGSGSNQPQHF
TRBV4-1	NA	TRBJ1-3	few	TGCGCCAGCAGCCAAGAAGGCAGGGGAGGCGGAAACACCATATATTTT	CASSQEGRGGGNTIYF